This T cell receptor (beta chain) was found in a study of T cells in Graves' hyperthyroidism and ophthalmopathy. Germline CDR1 SGHRS, CDR2 YFSETQ. Germline trimming cut 0 bases from V and 4 bases from J; bases unmatched to any gene: 18. This CDR3 has 19 amino acids. Using RNA transcripts as the source, TCR beta CDR3 regions were amplified. During a first-round RT-PCR of the TCR CDR3, the HTBI primer set was used. TCRdb reanalysed the multiplex PCR reads using MiXCR and keeps one entry per CDR3 protein. The sample has about 400,000 distinct CDR3 sequences, roughly 13% seen once. The rearrangement joins TRBV5-1 to TRBJ1-1; 7 bases map to TRBD1. The TCR was taken from a woman aged 18-29 years with Graves' hyperthyroidism. The sequencing sample was made of blood. CDR3 sequence (DNA): TGCGCCAGCAGCTTGGGAATAGGCGCAGGGGGAATTTTTAGCACTGAAGCTTTCTTT. This codes for CASSLGIGAGGIFSTEAFF.